This TCR beta chain was obtained from a study of radiotherapy plus CTLA-4 blockade in lung cancer. Whole-study context: In under 20% of patients, objective responses were seen; around 34% had disease control. Study conclusions and caveats: It was early blood T cell clone dynamics, with interferon-beta, that reportedly best predicted response. Tumor-derived TCR clones expanded in blood after radiotherapy plus ipilimumab.

Germline V CDR1 and CDR2: KGHSH, LQKENI. This CDR3 spans 16 amino acids. V gave up 3 bases and J gave up 2 bases, with 14 bases separating them. Clones were read by immunoSEQ multiplex PCR, and TCRdb kept only the in-frame ones, dropping some. This table holds 90,000 to 100,000 clones, about 70% found once. Note on this clone: Its matching antigen is unknown.

This chain links TRBV18 with TRBJ1-5; D remains unclear. The sample here was peripheral blood, taken from a patient treated with radiotherapy plus ipilimumab. The receptor's source is a human donor with non-small cell lung cancer who had a partial response to radiotherapy plus ipilimumab. Some clones in this sample may be carry-over from other donors' samples. The CDR3 region is CASSPPDNSGNQPQHF. In DNA form, the CDR3 reads TGTGCCAGCTCACCCCCTGATAATAGTGGCAATCAGCCCCAGCATTTT.